Sequencing of this T cell receptor beta chain was carried out in a study of siplizumab effects on memory and regulatory T cells. Findings and limits, study-wide: Alloreactive sequences tracing back to unstimulated CD4+ memory cells fell significantly with siplizumab.

The method was immunoSEQ multiplex PCR; TCRdb's version includes in-frame clones alone and lacks a portion of them. Here the sample spans around 100,000 clones, about 94% being singletons. Concerning this clone itself: What it recognizes is unknown.

The sequence was obtained from a human donor in good health. The sample was non-Treg CD4+ T cells sorted from blood.

Here the CDR3 reads CASSLGYADTQYF. CDR3 DNA: TGTGCCAGCAGCTTAGGGTATGCAGATACGCAGTATTTT. The chain employs TRBV7-3 and TRBJ2-3; D call uncertain. This CDR3 has 13 residues. In germline, CDR1 is SGHTA, CDR2 FQGTGA. Trimming took off 2 bases at V and 4 bases at J, with 7 bases between the two ends. The complete variable domain, with remaining parts taken from reference TRBV7-3 and TRBJ2-3, reads GAGVSQTPSNKVTEKGKYVELRCDPISGHTALYWYRQSLGQGPEFLIYFQGTGAADDSGLPNDRFFAVRPEGSVSTLKIQRTERGDSAVYLCASSLGYADTQYFGPGTRLTVL.